Listed below are T cell receptor beta chains from one sample, sequenced in a study of OX40 agonist ivuxolimab in advanced cancers. Sequencing was performed with immunoSEQ multiplex PCR; in TCRdb, only in-frame clones are kept and a portion is missing. The table records around 79,000 clones, about 92% of them present only once. The sequenced sample was CD4+ or CD8+ T cells sorted from blood, obtained in a trial of the OX40 agonist ivuxolimab. These receptors all stem from an adult with an advanced solid tumor such as melanoma, head and neck, liver or kidney cancer. The CDR3 runs from the conserved cysteine through the conserved F or W. D genes are given only for firm matches. Clone size is stated in some rows and not others, as once, few, many or a class when expanded.

v_gene	j_gene	d_gene	abundance	CDR3nt	CDR3aa
TRBV5-6	TRBJ1-6	TRBD1	NA	TGTGCCAGCAGCTTGACCGGGACAGGAAATTCACCCCTCCACTTT	CASSLTGTGNSPLHF
TRBV30	TRBJ1-2	TRBD1	NA	TGTGCCTGGAACGATGGGACAGTCTATGGCTACACCTTC	CAWNDGTVYGYTF
TRBV29-1	TRBJ1-2	TRBD1	NA	TGCAGCGTTCGGACAGGGCGAGACTATGGCTACACCTTC	CSVRTGRDYGYTF
TRBV10-3	TRBJ2-3	TRBD2	NA	TGTGCCATTCTAGCGGGGGGGCAAGTAGATACGCAGTATTTT	CAILAGGQVDTQYF
TRBV7-9	TRBJ2-7	TRBD1	NA	TGTGCCAGCAGTACCGGGACAGGGTCGATTGAGCAGTACTTC	CASSTGTGSIEQYF
TRBV27	TRBJ2-7	TRBD2	NA	TGTGCCAGCAGTTCGGGTCCGGGGGGCTCCTACGAGCAGTACTTC	CASSSGPGGSYEQYF
TRBV5-1	TRBJ1-2	NA	NA	TGCGCCAGCAGCAGTACAGCTAACTATGGCTACACCTTC	CASSSTANYGYTF
TRBV9	TRBJ1-1	TRBD1	NA	TGTGCCAGCAGCGCCAGCCGGGACAGGGGAGAAACTGAAGCTTTCTTT	CASSASRDRGETEAFF
TRBV5-5	TRBJ1-1	NA	NA	TGTGCCAGCAGCTTCGCCGGGGCTGAAGCTTTCTTT	CASSFAGAEAFF
TRBV5-1	TRBJ2-6	TRBD1	NA	TGCGCCAGCAGTTTGGACAGGGCGGGGGCCAACGTCCTGACTTTC	CASSLDRAGANVLTF
TRBV11-3	TRBJ2-7	TRBD1	NA	TGTGCCAGCAGCCCGGACAGGAATAGGCACGAGCAGTACTTC	CASSPDRNRHEQYF
TRBV13	TRBJ1-5	NA	once	TGTGCCAGCAGCCTAGCGGGTGGACGCAATCAGCCCCAGCATTTT	CASSLAGGRNQPQHF
TRBV4-1	TRBJ1-1	TRBD1	NA	TGCGCCAGCAGCCTCATCACCGGGACAGGGTCTGGGGACACTGAAGCTTTCTTT	CASSLITGTGSGDTEAFF
TRBV7-5	TRBJ2-7	NA	NA	TGTGCCAGCAGCTTTTACGTGGGGGGCCTTATCTACGAGCAGTACTTC	CASSFYVGGLIYEQYF
TRBV6-4	TRBJ2-3	NA	NA	TGTGCCAGCCTTGACCGGCAGGGGAGCACAGATACGCAGTATTTT	CASLDRQGSTDTQYF
TRBV4-1	TRBJ2-5	NA	NA	TGCGCCAGCAGCCAAGATTACGAGACCCAGTACTTC	CASSQDYETQYF
TRBV27	TRBJ1-5	NA	NA	TGTGCCAGCAGCCCCGGGGGAGGGGGTTTCTATCAGCCCCAGCATTTT	CASSPGGGGFYQPQHF
TRBV5-6	TRBJ2-1	TRBD2	NA	TGTGCCAGCAGCTTGCCCCTAGCGGGGGGGCATAATGAGCAGTTCTTC	CASSLPLAGGHNEQFF
TRBV11-3	TRBJ2-3	NA	once	TGTGCCAGCAGCTTAGAGGGACACATTAATTTCACAGATACGCAGTATTTT	CASSLEGHINFTDTQYF
TRBV6-5	TRBJ1-2	NA	NA	TGTGCCAGCAGTTTCTCAGGTCCCGGCTATGGCTACACCTTC	CASSFSGPGYGYTF
TRBV7-9	TRBJ1-2	TRBD1	NA	TGTGCCAGCAGCCCCGGGACAGGGACTACTAACTATGGCTACACCTTC	CASSPGTGTTNYGYTF
TRBV7-6	TRBJ1-4	TRBD1	NA	TGTGCCAGCAGCTTCGGGGGCGGACAGGGTGATGAAAAACTGTTTTTT	CASSFGGGQGDEKLFF
TRBV27	TRBJ2-7	NA	NA	TGTGCCAGCAGTACACAGGTTGGGGGCCCAACTTCCTACGAGCAGTACTTC	CASSTQVGGPTSYEQYF
TRBV13	TRBJ1-1	NA	NA	TGTGCCAGCAGCTTAGGCAACACTGAAGCTTTCTTT	CASSLGNTEAFF
TRBV29-1	TRBJ1-4	NA	NA	TGCAGCGCCTCCGGGGGGCGGAGTAATGAAAAACTGTTTTTT	CSASGGRSNEKLFF
TRBV4-1	TRBJ2-3	NA	NA	TGCGCCAGCAGCCCGGGGCTAGAGTTGGCAGATACGCAGTATTTT	CASSPGLELADTQYF
TRBV9	TRBJ2-5	NA	NA	TGTGCCAGCAGCGTAGGCGGAGGGGTCCAAGAGACCCAGTACTTC	CASSVGGGVQETQYF
TRBV4-2	TRBJ1-1	NA	NA	TGTGCCAGCAGCCACGGGGGGAACACTGAAGCTTTCTTT	CASSHGGNTEAFF
TRBV7-9	TRBJ2-7	TRBD2	NA	TGTGCCAGCAGCTCCTTACTAGCGGGGTACTACGAGCAGTACTTC	CASSSLLAGYYEQYF
TRBV2	TRBJ2-7	TRBD2	NA	TGTGCCAGCAGTTTGACTAGCGGGGGGCCCTCCGGCGAGCAGTACTTC	CASSLTSGGPSGEQYF
TRBV23-1	TRBJ2-1	NA	once	TGCGCCAGCAGTCAAGAAAATGAGCAGTTCTTC	CASSQENEQFF
TRBV7-6	TRBJ1-2	TRBD1	NA	TGTGCCAGCAGCTTAGGGGGGACAGGGGGCGTCTATGGCTACACCTTC	CASSLGGTGGVYGYTF
TRBV4-1	TRBJ2-1	NA	NA	TGCGCCAGCAGCCAATTGATAGCTCCTGAGCAGTTCTTC	CASSQLIAPEQFF
TRBV6-4	TRBJ2-3	TRBD2	once	TGTGCCAGCGGGACTAGCGGGGGGGCCACAGATACGCAGTATTTT	CASGTSGGATDTQYF
TRBV6-4	TRBJ2-2	NA	NA	TGTGCCAGCAGTGCCAGGGGCGGCACCGGGGAGCTGTTTTTT	CASSARGGTGELFF
TRBV15	TRBJ2-2	NA	NA	TGTGCCACCAGCCCCCTTATCGACAACACAAGCGGGGAGCTGTTTTTT	CATSPLIDNTSGELFF
TRBV6-6	TRBJ2-2	NA	NA	TGTGCCAGCATCTGGACAGAGAACACCGGGGAGCTGTTTTTT	CASIWTENTGELFF
TRBV13	TRBJ1-5	NA	NA	TGTGCCAGCAGCTTACGGGGAAGCAATCAGCCCCAGCATTTT	CASSLRGSNQPQHF
TRBV19	TRBJ1-2	NA	few	TGTGCCAGTAGTCCCCCGGAGGGCGACTATGGCTACACCTTC	CASSPPEGDYGYTF
TRBV7-2	TRBJ1-2	NA	once	TGTGCCAGCAGCGCAGACAGGTACTATGGCTACACCTTC	CASSADRYYGYTF
TRBV9	TRBJ2-1	TRBD2	NA	TGTGCCAGCAGCGTAGTGGGGGGGTATCACAATGAGCAGTTCTTC	CASSVVGGYHNEQFF
TRBV6-5	TRBJ2-1	NA	once	TGTGCCAGCAGCTCCATCGACAGTACCTACAATGAGCAGTTCTTC	CASSSIDSTYNEQFF
TRBV10-3	TRBJ2-3	NA	NA	TGTGCCTCAACCCCAAACCCCCCGGATACGCAGTATTTT	CASTPNPPDTQYF
TRBV27	TRBJ2-1	TRBD2	NA	TGTGCCAGCAGTTTATCGGGACTAGCGGGGGGGTTTGAGCAGTTCTTC	CASSLSGLAGGFEQFF
TRBV7-8	TRBJ1-2	NA	NA	TGTGCCAGCAGCCCAAGTCCGGGACCTCAACACTTCGCGGGCTACACCTTC	CASSPSPGPQHFAGYTF
TRBV27	TRBJ2-7	TRBD1	NA	TGTGCCAGCAGTACTCCCGGGACAGGGGGCTACGAGCAGTACTTC	CASSTPGTGGYEQYF
TRBV19	TRBJ2-1	TRBD1	NA	TGTGCCAGTAGTCGACAGGGCGCCTACAATGAGCAGTTCTTC	CASSRQGAYNEQFF
TRBV7-9	TRBJ2-3	NA	once	TGTGCCAGCAGCTTAGGTGGCGGAACCACAGATACGCAGTATTTT	CASSLGGGTTDTQYF
TRBV7-6	TRBJ2-7	NA	NA	TGTGCCAGCAGCCTAGAGGGTGTTGTACAGAAGTACGAGCAGTACTTC	CASSLEGVVQKYEQYF
TRBV12-2	TRBJ1-6	NA	NA	TGTGCAAGTCGCCCTGAGAAAAGAGGAGACGTCCTGAGCTCCTATAATTCACCCCTCCACTTT	CASRPEKRGDVLSSYNSPLHF
TRBV10-3	TRBJ1-1	NA	NA	TGTGCCATCAGAGAGCTTTGGGAGAATCGTGAAGCTTTCTTT	CAIRELWENREAFF
TRBV2	TRBJ1-2	NA	once	TGTGCCAGCACCGCAGGGAGGGGAACTAACTATGGCTACACCTTC	CASTAGRGTNYGYTF
TRBV19	TRBJ2-3	TRBD1	NA	TGTGCCAGTAGTATAGGGACAGGCAAAGATACGCAGTATTTT	CASSIGTGKDTQYF
TRBV9	TRBJ2-2	TRBD2	few	TGTGCCAGCAGCCTAGGGAGGGACCGGACCGGGGAGCTGTTTTTT	CASSLGRDRTGELFF
TRBV7-9	TRBJ2-7	NA	NA	TGTGCCAGCAGACCTAGGGGGGAGACAGGGTACCAGTACTTC	CASRPRGETGYQYF